The present TCR beta chain was sequenced within a study of blood T cell repertoires in COVID-19. The CDR3 extends over 15 amino acids. In germline, CDR1 is SGHDT, CDR2 YYEEEE. V dropped 4 bases and J dropped 7; count of bases not matched to a gene: 10. Sequenced by immunoSEQ multiplex PCR; TCRdb stores in-frame clones only, minus some. Counted here are nearly 350,000 clones, 90% to 95% occurring once; the ten biggest clones make up roughly 3.5%. Sequenced: peripheral blood. This TCR derives from a young woman who had recovered from COVID-19. This chain links TRBV5-6 with TRBJ2-2; TRBD1 agrees at 7 bases. The CDR3 nucleotides are TGTGCCAGCAGCCGCCCACAGGGGATGGGCGGGGAGCTGTTTTTT. Translation gives CASSRPQGMGGELFF.